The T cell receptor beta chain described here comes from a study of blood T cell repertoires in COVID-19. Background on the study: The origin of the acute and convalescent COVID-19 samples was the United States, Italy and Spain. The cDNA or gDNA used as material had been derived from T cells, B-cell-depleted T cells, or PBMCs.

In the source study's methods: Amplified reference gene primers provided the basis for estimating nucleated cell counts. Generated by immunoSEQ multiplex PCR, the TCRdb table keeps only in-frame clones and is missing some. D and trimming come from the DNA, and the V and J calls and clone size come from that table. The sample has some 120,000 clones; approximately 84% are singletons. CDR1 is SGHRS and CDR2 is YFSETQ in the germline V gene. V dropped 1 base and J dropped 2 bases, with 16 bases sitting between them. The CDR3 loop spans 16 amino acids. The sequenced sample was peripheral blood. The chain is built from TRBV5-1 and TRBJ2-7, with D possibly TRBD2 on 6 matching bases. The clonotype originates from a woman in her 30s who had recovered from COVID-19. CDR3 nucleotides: TGCGCCAGCAGCTTGATTGCGGGACCGACTACCTACGAGCAGTACTTC. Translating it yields CASSLIAGPTTYEQYF.